Sequencing of this TCR beta chain was carried out in a study of breast tumors, draining lymph nodes, adjacent tissues. Study outcomes and limitations: The lymph node origin of tumor T cells was framed as consistent with a hypothesis, not demonstrated. Compared with lymph nodes, tumors were less diverse; compared with nontumor tissue, more.

This clonotype was seen many times. As yet, its antigen is unknown. Each CDR3 protein is one row after TCRdb ran MiXCR on the multiplex PCR reads. The top ten hold approximately 3.7% of the sample, which has around 250,000 distinct CDR3 sequences, nearly 35% seen once. The germline gives CDR1 SQVTM, CDR2 ANQGSEA. This CDR3 has 13 residues. The V gene end was trimmed by 4 bases and the J gene end by 2 bases; junction bases not matched to a gene: 0. The lymph nodes were axillary draining lymph nodes from breast cancer patients. The TCR was taken from a female donor with breast cancer. Some clones in this sample may be carry-over from other donors' samples. The rearrangement links TRBV29-1 to TRBJ1-2; 11 bases fit TRBD1. Source material: axillary lymph node tissue. The CDR3 region has the DNA TGCAGCGTTGGGACAGGGGGCAACTATGGCTACACCTTC. Translated: CSVGTGGNYGYTF.